Following are 15 T cell receptor beta chains from one sample sequenced in a study of PD-1 blockade in mismatch repair-deficient tumors. No antigen has been identified for these receptors. Clones were sequenced by immunoSEQ multiplex PCR, and TCRdb holds only the in-frame ones, with some missing. The sample lists around 14,000 clones, approximately 80% seen once, with 11% in the top ten. Time point: roughly 11-day in vitro stimulation with candidate neoantigen peptide 5. This specimen consisted of cells cultured in vitro, obtained from a patient treated with pembrolizumab. The source of these receptors is an adult with mismatch repair-deficient cancer.

V gene TRBV6-5 combines with J gene TRBJ2-1; possibly TRBD2 for D (5 bases). Germline lookup yields CDR1 MNHEY and CDR2 SVGAGI. This CDR3 has 15 amino acids. The germline V and J ends were trimmed by 6 bases and 4 bases, with 16 bases remaining between them. CDR3 residues: CASRSIGRGYNEQFF. The CDR3 coding sequence is TGTGCCAGCAGATCTATTGGCCGGGGATACAATGAGCAGTTCTTC.

This chain links TRBV15 with TRBJ2-5; tentatively, D is TRBD1 (6 bases). V gave up 5 bases and J gave up 7 bases, with 20 bases separating them. CDR1 LNHNV and CDR2 YYDKDF come from the germline V gene (reference sequence). The length of the CDR3 is 15 residues. The CDR3 DNA reads TGTGCCACCAGCGGCCGGGACACGCAATACGGGACCCAGTACTTC. Protein product: CATSGRDTQYGTQYF.

The rearrangement joins TRBV30 to TRBJ2-7, with D hard to call. Germline assignment: CDR1 GTSNPN and CDR2 SVGIG (reference sequence). V was cut by 2 bases and J by 6 bases, with 8 bases left in between. There are 11 residues in the CDR3. This CDR3 is CAWSRALEQYF. The DNA of the CDR3 is TGTGCCTGGAGTAGAGCTCTCGAGCAGTACTTC.

This chain connects TRBV5-4 to TRBJ1-2; D uncertain. V gave up 4 bases and J gave up 2 bases, with 9 bases separating them. The germline gives CDR1 SGHNT, CDR2 YYREEE (reference sequence). The CDR3 is 13 residues long. CDR3 coding DNA: TGTGCCAGCAGCCCGGACGGAAACTATGGCTACACCTTC. It is translated as CASSPDGNYGYTF.

V is TRBV11-2 and J is TRBJ1-2, with D perhaps matching TRBD1 (5 bases). The CDR3 contains 14 residues. The germline gives CDR1 SGHAT, CDR2 FQNNGV. V was clipped by 6 bases and J by 4 bases, with 15 bases between them. The CDR3 spells CASRFQGRSYGYTF. The CDR3 DNA sequence: TGTGCCAGCAGATTTCAGGGCCGTAGCTATGGCTACACCTTC.

The chain combines TRBV27 with TRBJ2-5, with D perhaps matching TRBD2 (5 bases). The CDR3 is 15 residues long. Between the trimmed V and J ends, which lost 6 bases and 2 bases, there was a span of 16 bases. The germline CDR1 and CDR2 sequences are MNHEY and SMNVEV (reference sequence). CDR3 in DNA: TGTGCCAGCAGCTTAGGTGTGACGGGACAAGAGACCCAGTACTTC. This translates into CASSLGVTGQETQYF.

This rearrangement joins TRBV9 to TRBJ2-3; 9 positions agree with TRBD2. The CDR3 contains 15 residues. Germline V lookup: CDR1 SGDLS, CDR2 YYNGEE. V lost 0 bases to trimming and J lost 6 bases; unmatched junction nucleotides: 5. The CDR3 sequence is CASSVAAGGPDTQYF. Written as DNA, the CDR3 is TGTGCCAGCAGCGTAGCGGCGGGAGGGCCGGATACGCAGTATTTT. Full variable domain (remainder filled in from reference TRBV9 and TRBJ2-3): DSGVTQTPKHLITATGQRVTLRCSPRSGDLSVYWYQQSLDQGLQFLIQYYNGEERAKGNILERFSAQQFPDLHSELNLSSLELGDSALYFCASSVAAGGPDTQYFGPGTRLTVL.

The chain recombines TRBV6-5 with TRBJ2-7, with TRBD1 matching over 8 bases. This CDR3 has 15 residues. Unmatched junction bases numbered 8, after V lost 0 bases and J lost 7 bases. CDR1 and CDR2 from the germline V gene are MNHEY and SVGAGI. CDR3 coding DNA: TGTGCCAGCAGTTACTCGGCGACAGGGGATGGGGAGCAGTACTTC. Translating gives CASSYSATGDGEQYF.

This chain links TRBV28 with TRBJ1-4; D is perhaps TRBD1 (6 bases). The CDR3 spans 17 residues. With 6 bases removed from V and 0 bases from J, the gap between germline ends came to 17 bases. Germline CDR1 and CDR2: MDHEN and SYDVKM. The CDR3 region has the DNA TGTGCCAGCAGCCGTGGGGGGCTAGCCACAACTAATGAAAAACTGTTTTTT. This codes for CASSRGGLATTNEKLFF.

The chain uses TRBV7-8 and TRBJ2-1; TRBD1 agrees at 9 bases. Losses at the gene ends were 1 base for V and 2 bases for J; bases not matched to a gene: 6. In germline, CDR1 is SGHVS, CDR2 FQNEAQ. There are 17 residues in the CDR3. CDR3 loop: CASSLEFGDRAYNEQFF. The DNA for the CDR3 is TGTGCCAGCAGCTTAGAATTCGGGGACAGGGCCTACAATGAGCAGTTCTTC.

In this sample, this clone turned up once. The CDR3: CASSLGLDSIYEQYF. The CDR3 nucleotides are TGCGCCAGCAGCTTGGGCCTGGACAGTATCTACGAGCAGTACTTC. The rearrangement joins TRBV5-1 to TRBJ2-7, with D perhaps TRBD1 (6 bases). Germline V gene sequence: CDR1 SGHRS, CDR2 YFSETQ. CDR3 length: 15 residues. Between the trimmed V and J ends, which lost 0 bases and 3 bases, there was a span of 13 bases.

The rearrangement uses TRBV5-4 and TRBJ2-7, with D possibly TRBD2 on 5 matching bases. Trimming pared 1 base from V and 4 bases from J, leaving 9 bases between. Germline CDR1 SGHNT, CDR2 YYREEE (reference sequence). The CDR3 extends over 13 amino acids. CDR3 sequence: CASSLFGEYEQYF. The CDR3 DNA reads as TGTGCCAGCAGCTTGTTCGGGGAGTACGAGCAGTACTTC.

This sequence joins TRBV28 and TRBJ1-3; D gene unclear. The CDR3 has 14 residues. Trimming removed 6 bases at V and 0 bases at J, with 9 bases between. Germline values: CDR1 MDHEN, CDR2 SYDVKM. CDR3 sequence (DNA): TGTGCCAGCAGCCAAGCCCACTCTGGAAACACCATATATTTT. It codes for CASSQAHSGNTIYF.

The V and J genes are TRBV5-6 and TRBJ1-1; no firm D call. This CDR3 is built from 13 residues. V lost 1 base and J 3 bases, leaving 7 bases between the germline ends. Looked up from germline, CDR1 is SGHDT and CDR2 is YYEEEE. This chain's CDR3 is CASSLRVHTEAFF. CDR3 DNA sequence: TGTGCCAGCAGCTTGAGGGTCCACACTGAAGCTTTCTTT. Full variable domain (remainder filled in from reference TRBV5-6 and TRBJ1-1): DAGVTQSPTHLIKTRGQQVTLRCSPKSGHDTVSWYQQALGQGPQFIFQYYEEEERQRGNFPDRFSGHQFPNYSSELNVNALLLGDSALYLCASSLRVHTEAFFGQGTRLTVV.

This clone has just one count. J is TRBJ1-1 and V is TRBV27, with 9 bases that match TRBD1. J lost 6 bases, V lost 3 bases, and 8 bases had no gene match. The CDR3 length is 15 residues. Germline V gene sequence: CDR1 MNHEY, CDR2 SMNVEV (reference sequence). CDR3 nucleotide sequence: TGTGCCAGCAGTTTGTGGGGACAGGGACAAGCTGAAGCTTTCTTT. Its translation: CASSLWGQGQAEAFF.